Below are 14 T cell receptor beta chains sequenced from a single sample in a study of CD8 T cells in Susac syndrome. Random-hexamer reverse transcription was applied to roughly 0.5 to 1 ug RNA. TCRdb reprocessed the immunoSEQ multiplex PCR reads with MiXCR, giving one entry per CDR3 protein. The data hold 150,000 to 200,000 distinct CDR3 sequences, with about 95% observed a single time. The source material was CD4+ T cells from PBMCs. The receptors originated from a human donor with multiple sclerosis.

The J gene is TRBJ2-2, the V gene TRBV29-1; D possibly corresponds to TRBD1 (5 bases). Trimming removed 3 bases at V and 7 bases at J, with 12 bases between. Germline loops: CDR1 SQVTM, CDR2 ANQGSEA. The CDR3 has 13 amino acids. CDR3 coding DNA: TGCAGCGTTGACAGGGTTTCCAGCGGGGAGCTGTTTTTT. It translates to CSVDRVSSGELFF.

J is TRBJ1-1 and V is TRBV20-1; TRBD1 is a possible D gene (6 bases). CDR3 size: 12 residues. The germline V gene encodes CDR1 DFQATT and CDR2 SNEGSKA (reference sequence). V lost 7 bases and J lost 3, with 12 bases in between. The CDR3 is CSGRGGHTEAFF. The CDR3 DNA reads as TGCAGTGGTCGGGGGGGCCACACTGAAGCTTTCTTT.

The CDR3 loop is CASSLEGGHSYEQYF. The CDR3, as DNA: TGTGCCAGCAGCTTAGAAGGCGGACACTCCTACGAGCAGTACTTC. J is TRBJ2-7 and V is TRBV11-2, with TRBD1 as a possible D gene (5 bases). CDR1 is SGHAT and CDR2 is FQNNGV in the germline V gene. The CDR3 sequence is 15 residues long. Trimming cost V 0 bases and J 0 bases, with 9 bases left between them.

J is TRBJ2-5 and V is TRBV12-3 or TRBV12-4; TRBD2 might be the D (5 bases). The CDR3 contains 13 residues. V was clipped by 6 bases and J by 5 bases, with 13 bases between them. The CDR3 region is CASRMLAGETQYF. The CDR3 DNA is TGTGCCAGCAGGATGCTAGCCGGGGAGACCCAGTACTTC.

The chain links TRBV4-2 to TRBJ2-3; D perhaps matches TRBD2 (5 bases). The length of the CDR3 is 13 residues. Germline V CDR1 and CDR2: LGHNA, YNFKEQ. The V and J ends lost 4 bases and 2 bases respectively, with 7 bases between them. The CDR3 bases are TGTGCCAGCAGCCGGGAGAACACAGATACGCAGTATTTT. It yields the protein CASSRENTDTQYF.

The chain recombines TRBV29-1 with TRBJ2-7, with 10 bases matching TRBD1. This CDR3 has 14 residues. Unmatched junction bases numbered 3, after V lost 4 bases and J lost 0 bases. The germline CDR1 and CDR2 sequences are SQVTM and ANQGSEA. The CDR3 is CSVGDRGSSYEQYF. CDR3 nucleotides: TGCAGCGTTGGGGACAGGGGTAGCTCCTACGAGCAGTACTTC.

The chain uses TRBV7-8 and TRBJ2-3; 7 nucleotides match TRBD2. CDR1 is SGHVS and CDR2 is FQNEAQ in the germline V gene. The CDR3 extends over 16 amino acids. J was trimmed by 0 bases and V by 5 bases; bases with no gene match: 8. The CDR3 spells CASSPGGRTSTDTQYF. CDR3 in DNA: TGTGCCAGCAGCCCGGGGGGTAGGACTAGCACAGATACGCAGTATTTT.

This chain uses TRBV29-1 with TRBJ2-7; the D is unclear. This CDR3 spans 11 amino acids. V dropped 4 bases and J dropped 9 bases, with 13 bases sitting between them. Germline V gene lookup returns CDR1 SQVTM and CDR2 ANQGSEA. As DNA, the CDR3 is TGCAGCGTTGGAAGTAATGGAGCGCAGTACTTC. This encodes CSVGSNGAQYF.

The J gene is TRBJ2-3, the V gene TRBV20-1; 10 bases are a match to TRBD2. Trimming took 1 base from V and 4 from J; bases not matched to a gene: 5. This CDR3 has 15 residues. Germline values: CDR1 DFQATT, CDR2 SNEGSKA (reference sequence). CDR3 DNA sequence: TGCAGTGCTAGAGTGCCAGCGGGGGGGCCAGATACGCAGTATTTT. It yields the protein CSARVPAGGPDTQYF.

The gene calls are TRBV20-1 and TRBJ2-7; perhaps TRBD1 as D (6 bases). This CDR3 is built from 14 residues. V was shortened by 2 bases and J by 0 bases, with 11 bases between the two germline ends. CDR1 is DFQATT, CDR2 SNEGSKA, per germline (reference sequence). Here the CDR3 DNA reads TGCAGTGCTAGATACAGGGAAGGCTCCTACGAGCAGTACTTC. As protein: CSARYREGSYEQYF.

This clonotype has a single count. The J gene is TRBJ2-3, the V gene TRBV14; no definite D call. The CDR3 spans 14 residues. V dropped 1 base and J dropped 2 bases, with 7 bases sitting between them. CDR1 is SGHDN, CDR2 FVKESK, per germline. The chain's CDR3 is CASSQAWSTDTQYF. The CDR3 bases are TGTGCCAGCAGCCAAGCATGGTCCACAGATACGCAGTATTTT.

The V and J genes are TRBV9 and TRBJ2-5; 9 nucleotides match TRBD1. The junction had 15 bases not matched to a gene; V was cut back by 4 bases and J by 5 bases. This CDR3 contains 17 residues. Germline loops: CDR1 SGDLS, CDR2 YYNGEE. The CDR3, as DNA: TGTGCCAGCAGCCCCACGTCCTCAACAGGGGGCAGGGAGACCCAGTACTTC. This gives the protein CASSPTSSTGGRETQYF.

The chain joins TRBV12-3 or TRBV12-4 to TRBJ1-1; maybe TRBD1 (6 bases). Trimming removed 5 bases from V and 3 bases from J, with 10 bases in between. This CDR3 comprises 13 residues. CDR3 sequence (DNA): TGTGCCAGCAGTGTACAGGGTCACACTGAAGCTTTCTTT. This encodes CASSVQGHTEAFF.

CDR3 sequence (DNA): TGTGCCAGCAGCTTATCTGAGTCTGATCAGCCCCAGCATTTT. Translation gives CASSLSESDQPQHF. This sequence joins TRBV11-2 and TRBJ1-5; D remains ambiguous. Trimming left V 2 bases short and J 5 bases short, with 10 bases between. Germline V gives CDR1 SGHAT, CDR2 FQNNGV. The CDR3 covers 14 residues. The complete variable domain, with remaining parts taken from reference TRBV11-2 and TRBJ1-5, reads EAGVAQSPRYKIIEKRQSVAFWCNPISGHATLYWYQQILGQGPKLLIQFQNNGVVDDSQLPKDRFSAERLKGVDSTLKIQPAKLEDSAVYLCASSLSESDQPQHFGDGTRLSIL.